Listed below are T cell receptor beta chains from one sample, sequenced in a study of blood T cell repertoires in COVID-19. Profiling relied on immunoSEQ multiplex PCR, and the TCRdb table lists in-frame clones only, not all of them. The repertoire holds around 72,000 clones, with 70% to 90% as singletons. The sequenced material came from peripheral blood. The receptor source for this set is an elderly woman with acute or convalescent COVID-19. The CDR3 runs from the conserved cysteine through the conserved F or W. D genes are given only for firm matches. Where a row states a size, it is once, few, many or the class of an expanded clone; other rows omit it.

size	D	V	J	DNA	CDR3
NA	NA	TRBV9	TRBJ2-1	TGTGCCAGCAGCGTATCCCTTTACAATGAGCAGTTCTTC	CASSVSLYNEQFF
once	TRBD1	TRBV11-2	TRBJ1-1	TGTGCCAGCAGTCGGGACAGTAACACTGAAGCTTTCTTT	CASSRDSNTEAFF
NA	TRBD1	TRBV19	TRBJ2-7	TGTGCCAGTAGTAGGAGAGGGACAGGGGCAAACGAGCAGTACTTC	CASSRRGTGANEQYF
NA	NA	TRBV5-4	TRBJ2-3	TGTGCCAGCAGCTTGGGAGGGACTAGCACAGATACGCAGTATTTT	CASSLGGTSTDTQYF
NA	TRBD2	TRBV29-1	TRBJ2-3	TGCAGCGTCGCCGGTACTAGCGGGGGCCCAGATACGCAGTATTTT	CSVAGTSGGPDTQYF
NA	TRBD1	TRBV5-1	TRBJ1-2	TGCGCCAGCAGAGATCAGGACAGGGGCATCGGCTACACCTTC	CASRDQDRGIGYTF
NA	TRBD1	TRBV29-1	TRBJ1-1	TGCAGCGGGGGGGGACAGAGGAACACTGAAGCTTTCTTT	CSGGGQRNTEAFF
NA	TRBD1	TRBV14	TRBJ1-1	TGTGCCAGCAGCCGTATCGGACAGGGGAACACTGAAGCTTTCTTT	CASSRIGQGNTEAFF
once	NA	TRBV3-1/TRBV3-2	TRBJ1-5	TGTGCCAGCAGCCAAAATCCAGGGTCGAATCAGCCCCAGCATTTT	CASSQNPGSNQPQHF
once	TRBD2	TRBV14	TRBJ2-1	TGTGCCAGCAGCCTTACCGGGACTAGCTTTAACAATGAGCAGTTCTTC	CASSLTGTSFNNEQFF
few	TRBD1	TRBV30	TRBJ2-1	TGTGCTTCCACAGGGGTTCCCGGCAATGAGCAGTTCTTC	CASTGVPGNEQFF
once	NA	TRBV9	TRBJ2-7	TGTGCCAGCAGCGTCGCGGAGGGAAGCTACGAGCAGTACTTC	CASSVAEGSYEQYF
NA	NA	TRBV11-2	TRBJ2-2	TGTGCCAGCAGCTTAGCTCAGGGAATCGGGGAGCTGTTTTTT	CASSLAQGIGELFF
NA	NA	TRBV30	TRBJ2-1	TGTGCCTGGAGTGTATTCGACAATGAGCAGTTCTTC	CAWSVFDNEQFF
NA	TRBD2	TRBV27	TRBJ2-2	TGTGCCAGCAGCAGGCCTAGCGGGAGGGGAGGGGAGCTGTTTTTT	CASSRPSGRGGELFF
NA	TRBD1	TRBV7-2	TRBJ1-5	TGTGCCAGCAGCTCAGACAGGGGTTGGGGTCAGCCCCAGCATTTT	CASSSDRGWGQPQHF
NA	TRBD2	TRBV2	TRBJ2-1	TGTGCCAGCAACCGGGAGGGTCCCTCCTACAATGAGCAGTTCTTC	CASNREGPSYNEQFF
NA	TRBD1	TRBV28	TRBJ1-2	TGTGCCAGCGCACAGGGGGCCTATGGCTACACCTTC	CASAQGAYGYTF
NA	TRBD1	TRBV4-1	TRBJ2-2	TGCGCCAGCAGCCAAACGCTCACCTCCGGGACAGGGAACACCGGGGAGCTGTTTTTT	CASSQTLTSGTGNTGELFF
NA	TRBD1	TRBV11-3	TRBJ2-7	TGTGCCAGCAGCCACACAGGGGGATGGCAGTACTTC	CASSHTGGWQYF
few	TRBD2	TRBV7-3	TRBJ2-1	TGTGCCAGCAGCTCGGGACTAGCGGGAGCCTTGGGTGAGCAGTTCTTC	CASSSGLAGALGEQFF
NA	NA	TRBV6-6	TRBJ2-4	TGTGCCAGCAGTCCAGGTTGGGGGGGGGCCACGGTGGACAAAAACATTCAGTACTTC	CASSPGWGGATVDKNIQYF
NA	NA	TRBV3-1/TRBV3-2	TRBJ1-6	TGTGCCAGCAGCCAATATCAGTCCAGCTCCTATAATTCACCCCTCCACTTT	CASSQYQSSSYNSPLHF
NA	TRBD1	TRBV10-3	TRBJ1-5	TGTGCCAGCGGGACAGATAGCAATCAGCCCCAGCATTTT	CASGTDSNQPQHF
NA	NA	TRBV19	TRBJ1-6	TGTGCCAGTAGTCCCCTCATACAGGATTCACCCCTCCACTTT	CASSPLIQDSPLHF
NA	NA	TRBV3-1/TRBV3-2	TRBJ2-2	TGTGCCAGCAGCCTTCGGGGAGCGAACACCGGGGAGCTGTTTTTT	CASSLRGANTGELFF
NA	NA	TRBV7-2	TRBJ2-1	TGTGCCAGCAGCCGCCACTTTGCAAGTCGTTCCTCCTACAATGAGCAGTTCTTC	CASSRHFASRSSYNEQFF
NA	NA	TRBV10-3	TRBJ1-1	TGTGCCATCAGGCAGGGAGGGAGGGACACTGAAGCTTTCTTT	CAIRQGGRDTEAFF
NA	NA	TRBV11-3	TRBJ2-1	TGTGCCAGCAGCTTATATCAGTCTAGCGAGGGTGAGCAGTTCTTC	CASSLYQSSEGEQFF
NA	NA	TRBV7-8	TRBJ1-2	TGTGCCAGCAGCTTACACAGTAACTATGGCTACACCTTC	CASSLHSNYGYTF
NA	TRBD2	TRBV2	TRBJ2-1	TGTGCCAGCAGTGTCGCGAAGGGACTAGCGGGCGCGAATGAGCAGTTCTTC	CASSVAKGLAGANEQFF
NA	TRBD1	TRBV10-3	TRBJ1-6	TGTGCCATCAGTGAGTCCGCCCGGGACAGGGTCAATTCACCCCTCCACTTT	CAISESARDRVNSPLHF
NA	TRBD1	TRBV24-1	TRBJ2-1	TGTGCCACCAGTCCGGCGGGACAGGTCAATGAGCAGTTCTTC	CATSPAGQVNEQFF
NA	TRBD1	TRBV19	TRBJ1-2	TGTGCCAGTAGTGTCCCACAGGGGCGCTATGGCTACACCTTC	CASSVPQGRYGYTF
NA	NA	TRBV28	TRBJ1-5	TGTGCCAGCAGTTTAGGCAGGGGATACAATCAGCCCCAGCATTTT	CASSLGRGYNQPQHF
many	TRBD1	TRBV9	TRBJ2-5	TGTGCCAGCAGCGTGTCCGGGACAGGGCGAGAGACCCAGTACTTC	CASSVSGTGRETQYF
NA	NA	TRBV27	TRBJ1-1	TGTGCCAGCAGTCGGGGTTCGCACGCTTTCTTT	CASSRGSHAFF
NA	TRBD1	TRBV27	TRBJ1-6	TGTGCCAGCAGTTTATACGACAGGGGAACGTGGAATTCACCCCTCCACTTT	CASSLYDRGTWNSPLHF
once	TRBD1	TRBV18	TRBJ1-1	TGTGCCAGCCTCCCCGGGACAGCAAACACTGAAGCTTTCTTT	CASLPGTANTEAFF
NA	TRBD1	TRBV24-1	TRBJ1-4	TGTGCCACCAGTGATGGGACAGGGAACGAAAAACTGTTTTTT	CATSDGTGNEKLFF
NA	NA	TRBV19	TRBJ1-6	TGTGCCAGTAGTATGATCGGGGTCGCCAATTCACCCCTCCACTTT	CASSMIGVANSPLHF